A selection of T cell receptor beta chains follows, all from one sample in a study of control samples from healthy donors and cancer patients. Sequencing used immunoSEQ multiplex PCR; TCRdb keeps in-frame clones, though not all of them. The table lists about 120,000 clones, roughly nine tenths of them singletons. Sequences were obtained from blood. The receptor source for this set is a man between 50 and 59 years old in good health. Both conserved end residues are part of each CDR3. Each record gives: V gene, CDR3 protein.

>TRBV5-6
CASSLDGLAISTEAFF
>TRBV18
CASSPTGRDYEQYF
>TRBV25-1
CASSDSGQVNTEAFF
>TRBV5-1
CASSSLWTSGGSEQFF
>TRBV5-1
CASSLGDAYNEQFF
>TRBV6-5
CASSYTTGAGYGYTF
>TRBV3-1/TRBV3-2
CASSQVPEETQYF
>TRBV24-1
CATSQTSGDYNEQFF
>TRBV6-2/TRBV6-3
CASSPGLVSYEQYF
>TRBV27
CASSPRQVTDTQYF
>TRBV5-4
CASSSGRSESPLHF
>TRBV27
CASSSLAGGQVTDTQYF
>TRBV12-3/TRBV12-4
CASGLQSTDTQYF
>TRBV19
CASSRTGGDQPQHF
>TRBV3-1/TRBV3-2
CASSQDPRGPDTQYF
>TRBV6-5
CASSLVDGANYGYTF
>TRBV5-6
CASSAGLQETQYF
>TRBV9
CASSPRGSSGGGYNEQFF
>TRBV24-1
CATSDEGDGYTF
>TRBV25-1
CASSEWPLAGGPDTQYF
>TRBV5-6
CASSLRQGGGYTF
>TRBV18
CASSRRDRDTEAFF
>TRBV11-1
CASSSGQVDSYGYTF
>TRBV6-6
CASSPRAGLGSGNTIYF
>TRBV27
CASSLSGQGGVDPEAFF
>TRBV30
CAWKVYGPLHF
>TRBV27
CASSLGGRTEAFF
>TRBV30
CAWSDRQPSWIAKNIQYF
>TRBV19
CASSIDLGLRTPLYEQYF
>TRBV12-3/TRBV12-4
CASCRGLGETQYF
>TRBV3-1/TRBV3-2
CASTPRGVRFGYTF
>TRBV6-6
CASSDTTNSNYGYTF